This T cell receptor beta chain comes out of a study of identical twins (dated by TCRdb to 2016 to 2017). Background for the entire study: To test whether fetal clonotypes persist, the study used deep sequencing on TCR alpha and beta repertoires from monozygotic twins, unrelated adults of various ages, and cord blood. To rule out contamination, the twin experiments were replicated at different times with different library preparation protocols.

Every donor was a healthy Caucasian. Library prep was done by 5' RACE. The instrument given in TCRdb is Illumina HiSeq 2000. Template switching added a universal primer binding site, and the final cDNA carried a unique molecular identifier that allowed TCR cDNA molecules to be counted accurately. First-strand cDNA for TCR alpha and beta chains was synthesized from specific primers in the conserved constant-segment region. To control for contamination, every cDNA library carried two barcodes: a SMART-Mk sample barcode plus Illumina barcodes. Two successive PCR steps introduced TruSeq adapter sequences along with Illumina sample barcodes. The Illumina HiSeq platform was used with custom primers to sequence TCR alpha and beta cDNA libraries. In the paper's pipeline: MiGEC processed the raw reads to extract unique molecular identifiers, while MiXCR was used to determine the CDR3 positions. For each individual, recombination models were inferred using an EM algorithm with the repgenHMM and IGoR tools. Shared clonotype analysis was performed with the tcR package in R, normalizing sharing by the product of cloneset sizes. To study raw recombination free of thymic and clonal selection effects, out-of-frame nonproductive sequences were analyzed. TCRdb trimmed the raw reads at Q25, called clones with MiXCR and kept productive beta chains. CDR3 protein duplicates are merged, each entry listing the most common genes and DNA. The V and J calls were not made by the authors but by TCRdb's processing. This sample gives 1.5 million to 2 million distinct CDR3 sequences in total; roughly a third of them show up just once. The top ten hold 0.27% of the sample.

This clonotype was observed a handful of times. Its antigen is currently not known. No per-base quality is available; no much larger clone lies one base away. Study-wide conclusions, independent of this receptor: Compared with coincidental sharing between unrelated individuals, out-of-frame TCR alpha sequences shared between twins showed an excess of sequences with low generation probability. Excess twin sharing in beta out-of-frame sequences was weaker because fewer shared sequences lowered the signal-to-noise ratio. Fewer insertions were carried by abundant cord blood beta clonotypes; a weaker similar trend was observed in young adult naive repertoires, while no such trend was observed in memory repertoires. In monozygotic twins, out-of-frame TCR alpha sharing was systematically underestimated by recombination models, although the models agreed with sharing between unrelated individuals. Invariant T cells such as MAIT and iNKT could partly confound zero-insertion analyses, though diverse VJ usage argued against this for most clonotypes. Because the same donors could not be followed over many years, the conclusions depended on cross-sectional statistical analysis.

Sequenced material: cord blood. The clonotype comes from a newborn girl in good health.

For the CDR3, the sequence is CASRPGVSEAFF. Read as DNA, the sequence is TGTGCCAGCCGACCGGGGGTTTCTGAAGCTTTCTTT. The receptor chain draws on TRBV6-6 and TRBJ1-1; matching of 5 bases hints at TRBD1 as the D gene. Cut back by 8 bases and 6 bases, the V and J ends lie 13 bases apart. The germline V gene encodes CDR1 MNHNY and CDR2 SVGAGI (reference sequence). Including cysteine and phenylalanine, the CDR3 has 12 amino acids. This entry keeps only the CDR3 DNA: 36 bases, framed from base 1.